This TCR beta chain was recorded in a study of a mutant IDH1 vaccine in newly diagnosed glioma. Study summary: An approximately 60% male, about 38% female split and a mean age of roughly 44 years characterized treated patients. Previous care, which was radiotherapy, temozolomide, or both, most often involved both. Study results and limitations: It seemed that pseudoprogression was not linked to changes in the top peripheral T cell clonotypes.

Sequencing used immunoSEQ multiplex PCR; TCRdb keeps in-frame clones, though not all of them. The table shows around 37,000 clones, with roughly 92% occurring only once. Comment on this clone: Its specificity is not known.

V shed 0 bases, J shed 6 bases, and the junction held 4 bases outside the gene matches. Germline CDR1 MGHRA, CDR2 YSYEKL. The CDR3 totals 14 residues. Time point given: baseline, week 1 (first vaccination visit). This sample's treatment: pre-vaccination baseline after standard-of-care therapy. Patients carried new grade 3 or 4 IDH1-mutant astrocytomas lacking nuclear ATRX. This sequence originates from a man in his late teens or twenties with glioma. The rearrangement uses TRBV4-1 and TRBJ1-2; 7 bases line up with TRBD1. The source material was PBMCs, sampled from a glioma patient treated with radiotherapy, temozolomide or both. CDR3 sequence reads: CASSQDLTGNGYTF. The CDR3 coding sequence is TGCGCCAGCAGCCAAGATCTGACAGGGAATGGCTACACCTTC.